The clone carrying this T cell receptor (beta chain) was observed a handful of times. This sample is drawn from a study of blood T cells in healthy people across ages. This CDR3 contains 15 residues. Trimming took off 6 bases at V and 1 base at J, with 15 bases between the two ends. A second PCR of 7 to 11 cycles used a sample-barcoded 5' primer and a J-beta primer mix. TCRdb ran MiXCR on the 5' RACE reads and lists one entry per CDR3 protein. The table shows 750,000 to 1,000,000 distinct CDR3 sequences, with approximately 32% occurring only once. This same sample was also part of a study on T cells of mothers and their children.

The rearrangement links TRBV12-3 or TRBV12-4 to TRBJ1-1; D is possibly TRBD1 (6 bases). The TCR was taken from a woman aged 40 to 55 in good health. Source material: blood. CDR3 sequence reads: CASSPALGQNTEAFF. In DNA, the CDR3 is TGTGCCAGCAGCCCAGCCCTGGGACAGAACACTGAAGCTTTCTTT.